What follows are 4 T cell receptor beta chains derived from one specimen sequenced in a study of T cells in localized non-small cell lung cancer. Here immunoSEQ multiplex PCR was the method, and the copy in TCRdb shows in-frame clones only, minus some. Here the sample spans roughly 1,100 clones, roughly 25% being singletons. The specimen comprised normal lung tissue next to the tumor, sampled before any cancer treatment. All receptors derive from a woman aged 40-70 years with stage III squamous cell lung carcinoma.

The chain is built from TRBV6-8 and TRBJ2-1; TRBD1 is a possible D gene (6 bases). In germline, CDR1 is MNHGY, CDR2 SAAAGT. This CDR3 spans 14 amino acids. The germline V and J ends were trimmed by 0 bases and 6 bases, with 9 bases remaining between them. The chain's CDR3 is CASSYSSGANEQFF. CDR3 bases: TGTGCCAGCAGTTACTCGTCAGGGGCCAATGAGCAGTTCTTC.

The rearrangement links TRBV10-2 to TRBJ1-1; TRBD1 is a possible D gene (5 bases). The V gene lost 0 bases and the J gene lost 4 bases, with 21 bases spanning the gap. This CDR3 spans 18 amino acids. The germline CDR1 and CDR2 sequences are WSHSY and SAAADI. CDR3 coding DNA: TGCGCCAGCAGTGAGTCCCACTCCCGGGTAGGGGTAGGCACTGAAGCTTTCTTT. It codes for CASSESHSRVGVGTEAFF.

The chain employs TRBV6-8 and TRBJ1-1, with D tentatively TRBD1 (5 bases). V lost 6 bases and J 0 bases, leaving 8 bases between the germline ends. CDR3 size: 13 residues. Germline values: CDR1 MNHGY, CDR2 SAAAGT. As DNA, the CDR3 is TGTGCCAGCAGGCTACAGGTGAACACTGAAGCTTTCTTT. Encoded protein: CASRLQVNTEAFF.

This clone has just a few counts. The chain couples TRBV30 to TRBJ1-2; D not certain. Germline CDR1 and CDR2: GTSNPN and SVGIG (reference sequence). The CDR3 is 13 amino acids. Trimming left V 6 bases short and J 8 bases short, with 19 bases between. As DNA, the CDR3 is TGTGCCTGCACTGAACGGTCCCGAGGAGGCTACACCTTC. It encodes CACTERSRGGYTF.